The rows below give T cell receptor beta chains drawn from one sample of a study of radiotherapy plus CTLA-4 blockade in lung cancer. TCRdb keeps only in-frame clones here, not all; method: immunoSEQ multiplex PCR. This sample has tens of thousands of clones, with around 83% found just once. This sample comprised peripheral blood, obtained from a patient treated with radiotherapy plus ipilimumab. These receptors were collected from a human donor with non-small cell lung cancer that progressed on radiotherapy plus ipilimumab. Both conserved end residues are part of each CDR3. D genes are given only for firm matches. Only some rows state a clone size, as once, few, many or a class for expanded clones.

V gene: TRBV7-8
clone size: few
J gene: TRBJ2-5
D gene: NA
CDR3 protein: CASSLDEVRAQTQYF
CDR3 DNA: TGTGCCAGCAGCCTAGACGAGGTCCGGGCGCAGACCCAGTACTTC

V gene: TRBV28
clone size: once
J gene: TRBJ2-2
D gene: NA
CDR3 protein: CASHSGKGELFF
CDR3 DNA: TGTGCCAGCCACAGCGGAAAAGGGGAGCTGTTTTTT

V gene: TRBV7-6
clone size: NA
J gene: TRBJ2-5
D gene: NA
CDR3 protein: CASSSRTEETQYF
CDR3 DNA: TGTGCCAGCAGTTCCCGGACCGAAGAGACCCAGTACTTC

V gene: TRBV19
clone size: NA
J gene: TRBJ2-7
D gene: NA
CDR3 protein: CASRGLYSYEQYF
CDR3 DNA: TGTGCCAGTAGAGGGCTTTACTCCTACGAGCAGTACTTC

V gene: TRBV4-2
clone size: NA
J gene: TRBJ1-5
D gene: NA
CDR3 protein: CASSQGDRNQPQHF
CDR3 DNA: TGTGCCAGCAGCCAGGGGGATCGCAATCAGCCCCAGCATTTT

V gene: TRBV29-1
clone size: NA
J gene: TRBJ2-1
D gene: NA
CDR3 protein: CSVRFRASNNEQFF
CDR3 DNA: TGCAGCGTTAGATTCAGGGCATCCAACAATGAGCAGTTCTTC

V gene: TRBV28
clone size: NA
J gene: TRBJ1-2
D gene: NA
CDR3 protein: CASSSDGLYGYTF
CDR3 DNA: TGTGCCAGCAGCTCAGACGGACTCTATGGCTACACCTTC

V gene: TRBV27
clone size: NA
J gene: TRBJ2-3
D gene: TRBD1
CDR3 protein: CASSRQGHTQYF
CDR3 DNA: TGTGCCAGCAGCCGACAGGGGCATACGCAGTATTTT

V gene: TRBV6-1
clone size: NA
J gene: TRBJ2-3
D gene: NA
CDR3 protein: CASSEAVRDTQYF
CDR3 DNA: TGTGCCAGCAGTGAAGCGGTAAGGGATACGCAGTATTTT

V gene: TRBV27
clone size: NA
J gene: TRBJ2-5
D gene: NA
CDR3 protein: CASSFLGGGLQETQYF
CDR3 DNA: TGTGCCAGCAGTTTTTTGGGGGGGGGCCTCCAAGAGACCCAGTACTTC

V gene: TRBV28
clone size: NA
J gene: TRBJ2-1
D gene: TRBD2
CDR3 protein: CASGERAGVQNEQFF
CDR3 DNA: TGTGCCAGCGGGGAACGAGCGGGAGTTCAGAATGAGCAGTTCTTC

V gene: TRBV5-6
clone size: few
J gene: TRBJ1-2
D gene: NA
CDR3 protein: CASSFSVLTANAYGYTF
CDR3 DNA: TGTGCCAGCAGCTTTTCGGTTCTTACAGCTAACGCGTATGGCTACACCTTC

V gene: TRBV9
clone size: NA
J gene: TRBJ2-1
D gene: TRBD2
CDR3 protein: CASSVEGLAGVLRVNEQFF
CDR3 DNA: TGTGCCAGCAGCGTAGAAGGACTAGCGGGAGTATTGAGGGTCAATGAGCAGTTCTTC

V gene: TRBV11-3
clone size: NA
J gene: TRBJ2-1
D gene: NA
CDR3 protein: CASSLEGGYNEQFF
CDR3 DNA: TGTGCCAGCAGCTTAGAAGGGGGCTACAATGAGCAGTTCTTC

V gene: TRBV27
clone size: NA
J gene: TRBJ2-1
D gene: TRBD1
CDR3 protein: CATRTGTGKYNEQFF
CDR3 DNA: TGTGCCACCCGGACCGGGACAGGGAAGTACAATGAGCAGTTCTTC

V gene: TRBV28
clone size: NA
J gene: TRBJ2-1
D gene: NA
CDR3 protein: CASSLEIAEYNEQFF
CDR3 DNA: TGTGCCAGCAGTTTAGAGATAGCGGAGTACAATGAGCAGTTCTTC

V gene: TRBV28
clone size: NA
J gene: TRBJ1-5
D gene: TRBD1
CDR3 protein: CASTRPGQGFQPQHF
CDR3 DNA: TGTGCCAGCACCCGCCCGGGACAGGGGTTTCAGCCCCAGCATTTT

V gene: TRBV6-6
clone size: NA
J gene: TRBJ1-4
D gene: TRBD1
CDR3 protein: CASSQTGANEKLFF
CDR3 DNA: TGTGCCAGCAGCCAGACAGGGGCTAATGAAAAACTGTTTTTT

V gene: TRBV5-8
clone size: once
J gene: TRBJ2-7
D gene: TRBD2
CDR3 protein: CASSLGLGVGLAGDEQYF
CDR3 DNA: TGTGCCAGCAGCTTGGGCCTTGGTGTAGGACTAGCGGGAGATGAGCAGTACTTC

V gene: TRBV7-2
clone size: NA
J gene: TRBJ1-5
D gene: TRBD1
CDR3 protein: CASRQTGGVLCNQPQHF
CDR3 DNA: TGTGCCAGCAGACAAACAGGGGGGGTTTTGTGCAATCAGCCCCAGCATTTT

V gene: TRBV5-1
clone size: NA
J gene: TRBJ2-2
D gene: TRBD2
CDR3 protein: CASSLAPSGRHTGELFF
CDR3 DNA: TGCGCCAGCAGCTTGGCCCCTAGCGGGAGGCACACCGGGGAGCTGTTTTTT

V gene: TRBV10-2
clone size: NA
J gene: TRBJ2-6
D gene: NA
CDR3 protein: CASSGTGSGANVLTF
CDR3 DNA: TGCGCCAGCAGTGGTACAGGATCCGGGGCCAACGTCCTGACTTTC

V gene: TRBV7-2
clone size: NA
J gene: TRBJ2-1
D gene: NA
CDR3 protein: CASSLGDSLYNEQFF
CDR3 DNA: TGTGCCAGCAGCTTAGGGGACTCCCTCTACAATGAGCAGTTCTTC

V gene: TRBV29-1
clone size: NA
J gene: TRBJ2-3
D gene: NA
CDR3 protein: CSVVSSGPSTDTQYF
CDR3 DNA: TGCAGCGTTGTCTCAAGCGGGCCTAGCACAGATACGCAGTATTTT

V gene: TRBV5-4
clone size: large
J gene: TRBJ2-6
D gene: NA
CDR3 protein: CASSLEGSGTGANVLTF
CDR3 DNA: TGTGCCAGCAGCTTGGAAGGGAGTGGCACTGGGGCCAACGTCCTGACTTTC

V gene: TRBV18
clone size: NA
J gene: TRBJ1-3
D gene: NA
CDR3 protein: CASPSLHGNTIYF
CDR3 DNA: TGTGCCAGCCCCTCGTTGCACGGAAACACCATATATTTT

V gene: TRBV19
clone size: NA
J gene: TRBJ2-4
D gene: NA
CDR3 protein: CASSAGSKNIQYF
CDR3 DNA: TGTGCCAGTAGTGCGGGAAGCAAAAACATTCAGTACTTC

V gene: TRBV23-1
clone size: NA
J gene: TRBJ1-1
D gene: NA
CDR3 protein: CASNYEPVTAEAFF
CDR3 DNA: TGCGCCAGCAACTACGAACCGGTCACGGCCGAAGCTTTCTTT

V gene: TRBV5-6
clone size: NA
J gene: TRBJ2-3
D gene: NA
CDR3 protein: CASSPLGDTQYF
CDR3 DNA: TGTGCCAGCAGCCCCCTTGGAGATACGCAGTATTTT

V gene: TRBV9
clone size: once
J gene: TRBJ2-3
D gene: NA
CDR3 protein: CASSVAGVAADTQYF
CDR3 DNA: TGTGCCAGCAGCGTAGCCGGGGTGGCGGCAGATACGCAGTATTTT

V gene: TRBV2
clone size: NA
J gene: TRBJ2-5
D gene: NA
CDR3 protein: CASSDFSNEAETQYF
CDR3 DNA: TGTGCCAGCAGTGATTTTAGTAATGAGGCAGAGACCCAGTACTTC

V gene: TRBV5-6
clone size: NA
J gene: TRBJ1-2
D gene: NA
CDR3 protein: CASSLAGSFLGYTF
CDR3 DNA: TGTGCCAGCAGCTTGGCGGGCAGTTTCCTTGGCTACACCTTC

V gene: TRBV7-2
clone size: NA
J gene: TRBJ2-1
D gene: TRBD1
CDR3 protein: CASSPTQGHNEQFF
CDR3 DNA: TGTGCCAGCAGCCCTACACAGGGGCACAATGAGCAGTTCTTC

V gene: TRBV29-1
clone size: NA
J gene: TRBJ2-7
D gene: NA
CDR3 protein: CSVGSGAGEQYF
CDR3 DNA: TGCAGCGTTGGATCTGGGGCAGGCGAGCAGTACTTC

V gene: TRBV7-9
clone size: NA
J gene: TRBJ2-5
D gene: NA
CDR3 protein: CASSLATFGTTETQYF
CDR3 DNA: TGTGCCAGCAGCTTAGCAACCTTCGGGACAACAGAGACCCAGTACTTC

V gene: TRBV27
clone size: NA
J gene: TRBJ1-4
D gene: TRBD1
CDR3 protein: CASRAGGTNEKLFF
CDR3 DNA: TGTGCCAGCAGAGCAGGGGGAACTAATGAAAAACTGTTTTTT

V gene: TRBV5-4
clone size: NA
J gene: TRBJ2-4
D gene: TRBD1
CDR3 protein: CASSRAGQGGKNIQYF
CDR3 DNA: TGTGCCAGCAGCCGCGCGGGACAGGGAGGCAAAAACATTCAGTACTTC

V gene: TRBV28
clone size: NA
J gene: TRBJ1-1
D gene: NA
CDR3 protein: CASSLRQGGRTEAFF
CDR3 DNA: TGTGCCAGCAGTTTACGGCAGGGCGGTAGGACTGAAGCTTTCTTT

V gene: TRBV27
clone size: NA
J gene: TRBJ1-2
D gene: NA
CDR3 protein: CASSLGGSNFGYTF
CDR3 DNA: TGTGCCAGCAGTTTAGGTGGGAGTAATTTTGGCTACACCTTC

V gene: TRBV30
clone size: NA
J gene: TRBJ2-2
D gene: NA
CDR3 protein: CAWSLGASSGELFF
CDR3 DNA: TGTGCCTGGAGCCTAGGGGCTAGCTCCGGGGAGCTGTTTTTT

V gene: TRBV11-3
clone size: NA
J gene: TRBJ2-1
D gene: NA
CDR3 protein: CASSNRDRQYEQFF
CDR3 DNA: TGTGCCAGCAGCAACCGGGACCGACAGTATGAGCAGTTCTTC

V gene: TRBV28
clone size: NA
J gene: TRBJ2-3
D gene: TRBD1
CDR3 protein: CASSFWTGSDPDTQYF
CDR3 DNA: TGTGCCAGCAGTTTTTGGACAGGGAGCGATCCAGATACGCAGTATTTT

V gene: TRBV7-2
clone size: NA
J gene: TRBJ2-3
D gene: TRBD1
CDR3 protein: CASSLSSYGTGTDTQYF
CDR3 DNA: TGTGCCAGCAGCTTAAGTTCTTACGGGACAGGCACAGATACGCAGTATTTT

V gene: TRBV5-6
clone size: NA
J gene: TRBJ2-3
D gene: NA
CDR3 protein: CASSGGAGPADTQYF
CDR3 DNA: TGTGCCAGCAGCGGTGGAGCAGGGCCGGCAGATACGCAGTATTTT

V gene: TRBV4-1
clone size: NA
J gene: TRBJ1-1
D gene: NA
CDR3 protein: CASSPLGTTWGTEAFF
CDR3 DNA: TGCGCCAGCAGCCCGCTCGGGACAACGTGGGGCACTGAAGCTTTCTTT

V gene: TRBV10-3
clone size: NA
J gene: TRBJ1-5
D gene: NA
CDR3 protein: CAISREGQPQHF
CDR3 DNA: TGTGCCATCAGCAGGGAGGGGCAGCCCCAGCATTTT

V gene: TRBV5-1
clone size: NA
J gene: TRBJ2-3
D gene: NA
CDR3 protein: CASSSIATTDTQYF
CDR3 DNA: TGCGCCAGCAGCTCAATAGCGACCACAGATACGCAGTATTTT

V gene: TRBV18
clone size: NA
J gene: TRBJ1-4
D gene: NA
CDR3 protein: CASSPAGRENEKLFF
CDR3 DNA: TGTGCCAGCTCACCAGCTGGCAGGGAAAATGAAAAACTGTTTTTT

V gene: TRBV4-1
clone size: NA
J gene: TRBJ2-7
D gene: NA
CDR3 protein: CASSPDGVEQYF
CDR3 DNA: TGCGCCAGCAGCCCTGACGGGGTCGAGCAGTACTTC